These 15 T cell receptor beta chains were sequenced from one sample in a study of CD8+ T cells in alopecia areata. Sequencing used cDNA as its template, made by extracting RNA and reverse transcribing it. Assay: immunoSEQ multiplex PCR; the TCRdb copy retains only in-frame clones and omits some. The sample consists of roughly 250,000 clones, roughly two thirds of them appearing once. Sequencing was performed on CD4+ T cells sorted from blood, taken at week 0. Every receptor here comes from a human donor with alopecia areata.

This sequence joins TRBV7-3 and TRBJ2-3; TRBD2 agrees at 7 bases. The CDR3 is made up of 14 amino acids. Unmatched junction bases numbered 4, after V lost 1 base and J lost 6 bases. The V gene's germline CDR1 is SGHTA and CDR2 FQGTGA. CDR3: CASSLIPAGDTQYF. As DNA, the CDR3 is TGTGCCAGCAGCTTAATCCCAGCGGGGGATACGCAGTATTTT.

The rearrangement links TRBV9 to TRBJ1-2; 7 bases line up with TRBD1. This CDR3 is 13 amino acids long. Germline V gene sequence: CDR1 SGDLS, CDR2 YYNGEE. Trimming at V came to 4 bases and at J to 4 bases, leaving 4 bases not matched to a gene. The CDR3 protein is CASSHGQVYGYTF. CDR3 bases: TGTGCCAGCAGCCATGGACAGGTCTATGGCTACACCTTC.

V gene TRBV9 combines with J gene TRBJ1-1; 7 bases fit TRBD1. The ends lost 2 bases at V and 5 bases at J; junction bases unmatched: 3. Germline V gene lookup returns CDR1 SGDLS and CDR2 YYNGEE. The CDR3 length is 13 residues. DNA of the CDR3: TGTGCCAGCAGCGTGGTACAGGGGACTGAAGCTTTCTTT. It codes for CASSVVQGTEAFF. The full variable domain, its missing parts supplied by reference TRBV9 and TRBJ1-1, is DSGVTQTPKHLITATGQRVTLRCSPRSGDLSVYWYQQSLDQGLQFLIQYYNGEERAKGNILERFSAQQFPDLHSELNLSSLELGDSALYFCASSVVQGTEAFFGQGTRLTVV.

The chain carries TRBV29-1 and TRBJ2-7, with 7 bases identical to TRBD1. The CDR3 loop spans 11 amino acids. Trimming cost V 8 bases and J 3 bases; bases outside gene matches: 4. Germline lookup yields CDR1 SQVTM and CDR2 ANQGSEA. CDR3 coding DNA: TGCAGCTTACGGACAGGCTACGAGCAGTACTTC. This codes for CSLRTGYEQYF.

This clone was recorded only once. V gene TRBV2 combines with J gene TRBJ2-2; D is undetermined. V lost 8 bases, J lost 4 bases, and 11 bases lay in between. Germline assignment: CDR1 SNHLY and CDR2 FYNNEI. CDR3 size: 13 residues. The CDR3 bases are TGTGCCAGCGGTCGGTACCCCACCGGGGAGCTGTTTTTT. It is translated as CASGRYPTGELFF. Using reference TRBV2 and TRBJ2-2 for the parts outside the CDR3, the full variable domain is EPEVTQTPSHQVTQMGQEVILRCVPISNHLYFYWYRQILGQKVEFLVSFYNNEISEKSEIFDDQFSVERPDGSNFTLKIRSTKLEDSAMYFCASGRYPTGELFFGEGSRLTVL.

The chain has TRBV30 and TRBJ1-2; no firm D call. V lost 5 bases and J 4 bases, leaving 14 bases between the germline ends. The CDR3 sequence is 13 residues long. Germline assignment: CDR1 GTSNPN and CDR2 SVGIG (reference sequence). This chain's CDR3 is CAWRGTVRYGYTF. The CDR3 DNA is TGTGCCTGGCGTGGAACAGTCCGCTATGGCTACACCTTC.

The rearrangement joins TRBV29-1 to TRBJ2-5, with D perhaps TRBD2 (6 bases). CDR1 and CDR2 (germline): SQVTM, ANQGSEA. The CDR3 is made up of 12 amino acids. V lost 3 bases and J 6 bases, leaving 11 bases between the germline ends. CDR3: CSVEEGVKTQYF. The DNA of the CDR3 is TGCAGCGTTGAGGAGGGAGTAAAGACCCAGTACTTC. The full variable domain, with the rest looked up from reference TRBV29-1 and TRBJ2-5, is SAVISQKPSRDICQRGTSLTIQCQVDSQVTMMFWYRQQPGQSLTLIATANQGSEATYESGFVIDKFPISRPNLTFSTLTVSNMSPEDSSIYLCSVEEGVKTQYFGPGTRLLVL.

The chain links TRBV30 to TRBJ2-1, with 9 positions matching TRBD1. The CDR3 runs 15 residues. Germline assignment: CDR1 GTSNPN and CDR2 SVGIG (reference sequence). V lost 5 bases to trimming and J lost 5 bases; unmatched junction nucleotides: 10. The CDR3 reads CAWYIRDRDDNEQFF. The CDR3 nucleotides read TGTGCCTGGTATATCCGGGACAGGGACGACAATGAGCAGTTCTTC.

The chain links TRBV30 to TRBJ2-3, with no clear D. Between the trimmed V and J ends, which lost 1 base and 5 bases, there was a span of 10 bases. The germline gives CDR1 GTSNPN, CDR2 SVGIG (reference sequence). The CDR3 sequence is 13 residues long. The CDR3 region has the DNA TGTGCCTGGAGTGGCGAGTCATTAGATACGCAGTATTTT. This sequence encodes CAWSGESLDTQYF. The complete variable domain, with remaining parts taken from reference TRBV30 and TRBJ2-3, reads SQTIHQWPATLVQPVGSPLSLECTVEGTSNPNLYWYRQAAGRGLQLLFYSVGIGQISSEVPQNLSASRPQDRQFILSSKKLLLSDSGFYLCAWSGESLDTQYFGPGTRLTVL.

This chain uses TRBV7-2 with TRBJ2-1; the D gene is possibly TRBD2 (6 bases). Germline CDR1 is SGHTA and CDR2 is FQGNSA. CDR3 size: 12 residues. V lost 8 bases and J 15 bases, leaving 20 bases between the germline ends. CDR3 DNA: TGTGCCAGCGCCCTACGGGGGACCAGGCCGTTCTTC. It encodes CASALRGTRPFF.

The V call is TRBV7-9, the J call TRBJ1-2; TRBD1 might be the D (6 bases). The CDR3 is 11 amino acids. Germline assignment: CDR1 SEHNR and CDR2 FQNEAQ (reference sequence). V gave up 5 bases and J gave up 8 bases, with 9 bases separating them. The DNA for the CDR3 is TGTGCCAGCAGCCCAGGGGACGGCTACACCTTC. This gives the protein CASSPGDGYTF.

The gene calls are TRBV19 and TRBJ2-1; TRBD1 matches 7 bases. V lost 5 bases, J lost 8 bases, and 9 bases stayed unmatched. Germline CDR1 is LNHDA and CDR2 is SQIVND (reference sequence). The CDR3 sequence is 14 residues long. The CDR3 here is CASSPWTGDHEQFF. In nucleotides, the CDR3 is TGTGCCAGTAGTCCATGGACAGGTGACCATGAGCAGTTCTTC.

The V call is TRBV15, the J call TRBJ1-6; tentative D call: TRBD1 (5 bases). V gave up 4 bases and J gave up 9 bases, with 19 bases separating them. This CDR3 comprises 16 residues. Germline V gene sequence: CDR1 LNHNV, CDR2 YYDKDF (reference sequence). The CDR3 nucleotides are TGTGCCACCAGCACCAGCCGGGACTCTGGGAGTTCACCCCTCCACTTT. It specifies CATSTSRDSGSSPLHF.

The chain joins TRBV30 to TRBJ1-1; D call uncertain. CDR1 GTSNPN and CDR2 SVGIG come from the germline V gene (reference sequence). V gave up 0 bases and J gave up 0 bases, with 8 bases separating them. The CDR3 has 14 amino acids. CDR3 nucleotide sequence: TGTGCCTGGAGTGTAACGATACTGAACACTGAAGCTTTCTTT. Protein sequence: CAWSVTILNTEAFF.

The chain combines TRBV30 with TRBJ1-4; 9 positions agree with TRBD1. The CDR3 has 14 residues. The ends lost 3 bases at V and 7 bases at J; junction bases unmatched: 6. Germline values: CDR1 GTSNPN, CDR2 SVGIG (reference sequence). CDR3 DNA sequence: TGTGCCTGGAGGGGACAGGGACTAAGTGAAAAACTGTTTTTT. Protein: CAWRGQGLSEKLFF.